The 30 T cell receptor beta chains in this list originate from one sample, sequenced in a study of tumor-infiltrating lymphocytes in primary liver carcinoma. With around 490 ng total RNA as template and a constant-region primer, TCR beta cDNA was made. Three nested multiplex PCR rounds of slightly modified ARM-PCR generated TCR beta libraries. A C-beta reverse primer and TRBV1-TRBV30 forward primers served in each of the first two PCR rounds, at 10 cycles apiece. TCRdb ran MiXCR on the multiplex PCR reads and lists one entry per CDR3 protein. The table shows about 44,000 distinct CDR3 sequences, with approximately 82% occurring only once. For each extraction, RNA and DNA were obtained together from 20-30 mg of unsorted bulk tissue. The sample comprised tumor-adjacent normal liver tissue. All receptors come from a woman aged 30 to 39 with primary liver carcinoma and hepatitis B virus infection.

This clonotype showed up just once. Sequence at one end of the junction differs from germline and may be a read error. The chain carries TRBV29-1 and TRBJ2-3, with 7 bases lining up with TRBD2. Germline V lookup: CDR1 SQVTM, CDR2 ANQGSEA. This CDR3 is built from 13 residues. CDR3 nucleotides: TGCAGCGTCAAGCGGGGCGACACAGATGCGCAGTATTTT. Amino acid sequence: CSVKRGDTDAQYF.

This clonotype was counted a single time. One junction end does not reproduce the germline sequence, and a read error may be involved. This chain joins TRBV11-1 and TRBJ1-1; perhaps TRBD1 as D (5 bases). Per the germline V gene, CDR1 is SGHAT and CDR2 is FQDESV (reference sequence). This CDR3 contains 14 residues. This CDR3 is CAGSFGQGYAEAFF. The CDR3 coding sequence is TGTGCCGGCAGCTTCGGGCAGGGCTACGCTGAGGCTTTCTTT.

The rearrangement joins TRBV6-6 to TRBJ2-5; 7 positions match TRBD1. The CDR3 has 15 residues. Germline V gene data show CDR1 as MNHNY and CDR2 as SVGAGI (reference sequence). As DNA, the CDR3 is TGTACCTGCAGTTACTCGACAGGGCCCCAAGAGACCCAGTACTTC. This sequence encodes CTCSYSTGPQETQYF.

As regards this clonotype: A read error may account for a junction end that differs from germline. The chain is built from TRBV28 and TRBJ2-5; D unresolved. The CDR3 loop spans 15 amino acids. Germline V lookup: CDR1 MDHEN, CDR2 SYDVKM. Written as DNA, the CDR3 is TGTACCAGCAGTCCACGGAAGGGTTCTGAAGAGACCCAGTACTTC. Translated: CTSSPRKGSEETQYF.

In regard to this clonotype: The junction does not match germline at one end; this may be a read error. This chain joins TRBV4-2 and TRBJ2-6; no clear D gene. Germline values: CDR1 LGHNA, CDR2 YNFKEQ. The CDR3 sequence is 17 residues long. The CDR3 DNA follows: TGTGGCAGCAGCCAAGACGCCTGTAGCTCTGGGGCCAACGTCCTGACTTTC. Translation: CGSSQDACSSGANVLTF.

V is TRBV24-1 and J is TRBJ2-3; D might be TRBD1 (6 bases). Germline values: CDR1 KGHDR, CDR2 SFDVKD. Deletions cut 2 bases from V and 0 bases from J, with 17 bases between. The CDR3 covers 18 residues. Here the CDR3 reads CATSDSRRAGESTDTQYF. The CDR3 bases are TGTGCCACCAGTGATTCGAGAAGGGCAGGGGAGAGCACAGATACGCAGTATTTT.

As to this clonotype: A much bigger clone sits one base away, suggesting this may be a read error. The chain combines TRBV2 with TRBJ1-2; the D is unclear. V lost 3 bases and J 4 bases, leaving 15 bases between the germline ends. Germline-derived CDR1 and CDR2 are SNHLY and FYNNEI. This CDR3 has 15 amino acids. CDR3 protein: CASSEGLSQSYGYTF. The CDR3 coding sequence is TGTGCCAGCAGTGAGGGGTTGTCGCAATCCTATGGCTACACCTTC.

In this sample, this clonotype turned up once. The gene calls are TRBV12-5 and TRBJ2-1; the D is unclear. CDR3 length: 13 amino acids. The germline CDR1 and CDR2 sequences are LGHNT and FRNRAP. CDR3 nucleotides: TGTTCTGGTGGTTCGCCAGGTTACAATGAGCAGTTCTTC. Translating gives CSGGSPGYNEQFF.

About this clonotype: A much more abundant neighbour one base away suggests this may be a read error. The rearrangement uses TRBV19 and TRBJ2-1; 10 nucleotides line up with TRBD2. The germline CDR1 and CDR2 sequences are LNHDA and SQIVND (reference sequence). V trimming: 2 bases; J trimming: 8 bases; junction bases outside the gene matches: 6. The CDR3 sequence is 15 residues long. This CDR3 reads CASSILAGEEYEQFF. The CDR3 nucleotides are TGTGCCAGTAGTATACTAGCGGGAGAAGAATATGAGCAGTTCTTC.

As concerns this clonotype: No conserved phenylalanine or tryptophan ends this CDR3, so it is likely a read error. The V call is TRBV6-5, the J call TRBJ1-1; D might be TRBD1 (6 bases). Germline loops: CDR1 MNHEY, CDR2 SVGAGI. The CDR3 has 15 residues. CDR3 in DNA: TGTGCCAGCAGCTACTCGGGGGGCCTGGGGACTGAAGCTTTCTTA. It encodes CASSYSGGLGTEAFL.

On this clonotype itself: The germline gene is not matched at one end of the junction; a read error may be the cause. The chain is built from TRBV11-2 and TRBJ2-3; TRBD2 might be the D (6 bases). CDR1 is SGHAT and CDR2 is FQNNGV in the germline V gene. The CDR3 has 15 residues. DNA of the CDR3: TGTGCCACCCATCCATGGGAGGATCCCACGGATACGCAGCCTTTT. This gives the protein CATHPWEDPTDTQPF.

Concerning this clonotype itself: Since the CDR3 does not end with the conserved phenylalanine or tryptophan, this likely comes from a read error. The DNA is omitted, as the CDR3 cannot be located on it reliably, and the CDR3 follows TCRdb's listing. The CDR3 loop reads CASSLTSGRAGERFI. The J gene is TRBJ2-1, the V gene TRBV12-3 or TRBV12-4; TRBD2 reflects the table's D call only, with no check against the DNA. The CDR3 has 15 residues if both end residues are counted.

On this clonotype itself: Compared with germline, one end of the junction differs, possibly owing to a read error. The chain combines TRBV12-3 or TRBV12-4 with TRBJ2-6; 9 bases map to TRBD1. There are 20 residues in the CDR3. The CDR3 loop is CAGSLKGRTGVRSGASVLTF. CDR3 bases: TGTGCCGGCAGCTTAAAGGGGAGGACAGGGGTCCGCTCTGGGGCTAGCGTCCTGACTTTC.

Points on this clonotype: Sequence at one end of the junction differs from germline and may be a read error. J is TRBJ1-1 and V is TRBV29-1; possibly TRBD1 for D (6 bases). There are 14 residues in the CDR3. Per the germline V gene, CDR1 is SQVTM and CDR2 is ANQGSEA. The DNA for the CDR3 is TGCAGCGCCGGAAAAGGGGGGCTTGGCACCGAAGTTTTCTTT. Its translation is CSAGKGGLGTEVFF.

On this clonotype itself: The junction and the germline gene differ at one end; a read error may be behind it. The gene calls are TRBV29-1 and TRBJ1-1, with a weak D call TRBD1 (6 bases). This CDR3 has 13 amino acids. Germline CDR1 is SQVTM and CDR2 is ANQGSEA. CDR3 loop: CSARGGLNTETSF. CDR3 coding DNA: TGCAGCGCAAGGGGGGGGCTGAACACTGAAACTTCCTTT.

CDR3 sequence reads: CASSWEAAVGSGEQYF. In DNA, the CDR3 is TGTGCCAGCAGTTGGGAGGCAGCGGTGGGGTCGGGCGAGCAGTACTTC. This sequence joins TRBV6-1 and TRBJ2-7; D perhaps matches TRBD2 (6 bases). V dropped 5 bases and J dropped 6 bases, with 23 bases sitting between them. Germline loops: CDR1 MNHNS, CDR2 SASEGT. The length of the CDR3 is 16 residues.

The CDR3 sequence: CASSHTGLDNEQFF. DNA for the CDR3: TGCGCCAGCAGCCATACAGGGTTGGACAATGAGCAGTTCTTC. The V gene is TRBV4-3, the J gene TRBJ2-1; TRBD1 is a possible D gene (6 bases). V lost 3 bases and J 5 bases, leaving 11 bases between the germline ends. The CDR3 covers 14 residues. Germline assignment: CDR1 LGHNA and CDR2 YSLEER.

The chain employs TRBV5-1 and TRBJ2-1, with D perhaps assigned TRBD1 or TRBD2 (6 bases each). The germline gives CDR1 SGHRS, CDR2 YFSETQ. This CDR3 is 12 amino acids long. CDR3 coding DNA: TGCGTTAGCAGACTAGGGGGGAGTGAGCAGTTCTTC. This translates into CVSRLGGSEQFF. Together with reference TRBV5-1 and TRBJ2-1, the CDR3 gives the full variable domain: KAGVTQTPRYLIKTRGQQVTLSCSPISGHRSVSWYQQTPGQGLQFLFEYFSETQRNKGNFPGRFSGRQFSNSRSEMNVSTLELGDSALYLCVSRLGGSEQFFGPGTRLTVL.

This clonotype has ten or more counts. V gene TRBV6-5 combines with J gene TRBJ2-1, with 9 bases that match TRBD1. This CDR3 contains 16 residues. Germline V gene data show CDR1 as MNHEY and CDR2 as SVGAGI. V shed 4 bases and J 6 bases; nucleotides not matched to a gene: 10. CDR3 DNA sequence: TGTGCCAGCAGTTCCGGGACAGGGAAAGGGGGCAATGAGCAGTTCTTC. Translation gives CASSSGTGKGGNEQFF.

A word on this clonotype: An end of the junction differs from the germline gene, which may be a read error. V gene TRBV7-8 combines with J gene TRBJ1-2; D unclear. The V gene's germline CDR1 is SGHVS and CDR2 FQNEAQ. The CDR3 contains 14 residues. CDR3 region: CAISSGSGSYGYIF. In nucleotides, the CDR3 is TGTGCCATCAGCTCCGGCAGTGGGTCCTATGGCTACATCTTC.

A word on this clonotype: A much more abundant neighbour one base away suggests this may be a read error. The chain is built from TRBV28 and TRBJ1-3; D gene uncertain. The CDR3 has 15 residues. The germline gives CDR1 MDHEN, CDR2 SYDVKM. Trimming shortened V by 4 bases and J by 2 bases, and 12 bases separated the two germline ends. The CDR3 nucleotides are TGTGCCAGCAGTTCGAGGTGGGGAGCTGGAAACACCATATATTTT. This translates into CASSSRWGAGNTIYF.

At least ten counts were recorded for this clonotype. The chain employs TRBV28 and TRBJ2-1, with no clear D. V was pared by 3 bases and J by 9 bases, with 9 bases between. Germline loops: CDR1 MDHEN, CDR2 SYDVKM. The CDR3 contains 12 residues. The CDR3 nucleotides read TGTGCCAGCAGTTTTGATAGATTTGAGCAGTTCTTC. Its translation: CASSFDRFEQFF. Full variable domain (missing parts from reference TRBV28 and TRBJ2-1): DVKVTQSSRYLVKRTGEKVFLECVQDMDHENMFWYRQDPGLGLRLIYFSYDVKMKEKGDIPEGYSVSREKKERFSLILESASTNQTSMYLCASSFDRFEQFFGPGTRLTVL.

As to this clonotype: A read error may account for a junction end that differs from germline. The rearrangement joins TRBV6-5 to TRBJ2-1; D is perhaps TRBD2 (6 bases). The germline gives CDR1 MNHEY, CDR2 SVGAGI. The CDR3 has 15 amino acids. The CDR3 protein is CASTLAAPGVNAQFF. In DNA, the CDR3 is TGTGCCAGCACCCTAGCCGCGCCGGGGGTGAATGCGCAGTTCTTC.

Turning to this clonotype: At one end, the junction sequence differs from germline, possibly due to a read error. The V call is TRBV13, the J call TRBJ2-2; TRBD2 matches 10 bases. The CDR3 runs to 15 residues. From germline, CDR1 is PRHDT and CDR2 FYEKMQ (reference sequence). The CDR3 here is CASSMGLANIGELFF. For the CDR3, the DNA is TGTGCCAGCAGCATGGGACTAGCGAACATCGGGGAGCTGTTTTTT.

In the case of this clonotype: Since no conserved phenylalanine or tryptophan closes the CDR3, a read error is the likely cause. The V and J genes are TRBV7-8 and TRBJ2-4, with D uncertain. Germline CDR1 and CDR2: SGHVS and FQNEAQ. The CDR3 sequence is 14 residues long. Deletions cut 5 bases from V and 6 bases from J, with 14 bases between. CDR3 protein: CASSPLGVVNIQYL. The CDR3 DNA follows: TGTGCCAGCAGCCCCCTAGGTGTCGTAAACATTCAGTACTTA.

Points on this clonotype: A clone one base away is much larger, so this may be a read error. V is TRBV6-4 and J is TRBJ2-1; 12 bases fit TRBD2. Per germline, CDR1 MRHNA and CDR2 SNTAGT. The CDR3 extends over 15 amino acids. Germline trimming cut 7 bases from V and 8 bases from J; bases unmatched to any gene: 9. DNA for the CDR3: TGTGCCAGCAACCCTCTAGCGGGAGGGCCGGATGAGCAGTTCTTC. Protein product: CASNPLAGGPDEQFF.

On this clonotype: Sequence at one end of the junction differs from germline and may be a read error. The CDR3 loop reads CAISKGLGSSYVQYF. The CDR3 DNA sequence: TGTGCCATCAGCAAAGGACTAGGATCATCCTACGTGCAGTACTTC. The chain links TRBV11-2 to TRBJ2-7; TRBD2 aligns across 7 bases. The CDR3 consists of 15 residues. Germline V CDR1 and CDR2: SGHAT, FQNNGV.

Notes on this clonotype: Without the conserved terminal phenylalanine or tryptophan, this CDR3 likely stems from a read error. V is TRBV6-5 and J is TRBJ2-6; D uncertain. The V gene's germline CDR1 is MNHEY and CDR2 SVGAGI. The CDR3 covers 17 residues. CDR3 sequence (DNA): TGTGCCAGAAGTTACGTCCAGTCTAGCTCTGGGGCCAACGTCCTGACTCTC. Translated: CARSYVQSSSGANVLTL.

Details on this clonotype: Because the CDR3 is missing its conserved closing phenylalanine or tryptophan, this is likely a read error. CDR3 DNA: TGCGCCAGCAGCTTGGGACTAGTAGGAGGCCCGTTAGGGGATACGCAGTATTCT. Translation: CASSLGLVGGPLGDTQYS. The rearrangement joins TRBV5-1 to TRBJ2-3; TRBD2 might be the D (6 bases). Trimming pared 0 bases from V and 6 bases from J, leaving 23 bases between. This CDR3 contains 18 residues. The germline gives CDR1 SGHRS, CDR2 YFSETQ.

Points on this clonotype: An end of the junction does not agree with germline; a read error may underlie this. CDR3 protein: CASSLLGQETEASF. The CDR3 DNA reads TGTGCCAGCAGTTTACTGGGGCAGGAGACTGAAGCTTCCTTT. This chain connects TRBV12-3 or TRBV12-4 to TRBJ1-1; a weak D match, TRBD1 (5 bases). CDR3 length: 14 residues.